This T cell receptor beta chain was obtained from a study of blood T cell repertoires in COVID-19. Data came from immunoSEQ multiplex PCR; TCRdb stores just in-frame clones and leaves some out. The sample consists of 200,000 to 250,000 clones, about 90% of them appearing once. This CDR3 comprises 14 residues. Germline V lookup: CDR1 SQVTM, CDR2 ANQGSEA. With V trimmed by 7 bases and J by 1 base, 6 bases remained unmatched. The chain is built from TRBV29-1 and TRBJ1-5, with TRBD1 identical over 8 bases. The sequenced sample consisted of peripheral blood. The TCR sequence derives from a man between 18 and 35 years old with active or convalescent COVID-19. The CDR3 loop reads CSARTGTSNQPQHF. The DNA of the CDR3 is TGCAGCGCCCGGACAGGGACGAGCAATCAGCCCCAGCATTTT.